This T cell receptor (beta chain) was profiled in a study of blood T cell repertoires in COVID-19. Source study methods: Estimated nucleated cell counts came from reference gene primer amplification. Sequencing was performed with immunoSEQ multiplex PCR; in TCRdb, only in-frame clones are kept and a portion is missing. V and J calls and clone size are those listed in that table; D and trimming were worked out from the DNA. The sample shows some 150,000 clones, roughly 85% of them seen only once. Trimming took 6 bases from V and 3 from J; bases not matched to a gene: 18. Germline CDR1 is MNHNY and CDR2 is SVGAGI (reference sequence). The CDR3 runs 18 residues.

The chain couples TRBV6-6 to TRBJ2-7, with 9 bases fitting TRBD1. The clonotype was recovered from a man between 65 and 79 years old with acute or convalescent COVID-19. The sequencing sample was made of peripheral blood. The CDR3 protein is CASSRGGTGSLPLYEQYF. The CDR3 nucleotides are TGTGCCAGCAGCCGAGGAGGGACAGGGAGTCTCCCCCTCTACGAGCAGTACTTC.